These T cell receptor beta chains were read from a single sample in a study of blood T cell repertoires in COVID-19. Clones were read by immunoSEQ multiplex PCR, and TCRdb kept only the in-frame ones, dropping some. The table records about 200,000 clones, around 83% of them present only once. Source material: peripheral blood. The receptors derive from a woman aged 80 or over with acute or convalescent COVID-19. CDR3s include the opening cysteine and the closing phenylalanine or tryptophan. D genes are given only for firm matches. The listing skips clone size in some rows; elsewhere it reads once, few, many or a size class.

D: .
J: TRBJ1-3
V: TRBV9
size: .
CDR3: CASSVGTENTIYF
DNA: TGTGCCAGCAGCGTAGGGACAGAAAACACCATATATTTT

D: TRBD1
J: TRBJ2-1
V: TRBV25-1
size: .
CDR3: CASSAHRGLYNEQFF
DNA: TGTGCCAGCAGTGCTCACAGGGGGCTCTACAATGAGCAGTTCTTC

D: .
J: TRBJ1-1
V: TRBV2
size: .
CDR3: CASEAWAEAFF
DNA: TGTGCCAGCGAGGCGTGGGCTGAAGCTTTCTTT

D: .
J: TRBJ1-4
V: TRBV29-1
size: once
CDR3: CSVLNRGAGEKLFF
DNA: TGCAGCGTTCTCAACCGGGGGGCCGGTGAAAAACTGTTTTTT

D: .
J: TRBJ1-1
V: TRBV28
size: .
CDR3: CASTVPTEAFF
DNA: TGTGCCAGCACGGTTCCCACTGAAGCTTTCTTT

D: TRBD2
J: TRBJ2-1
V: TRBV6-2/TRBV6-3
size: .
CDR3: CASSYPGLAGMLGQFF
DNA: TGTGCCAGCAGTTACCCCGGACTAGCGGGAATGCTGGGGCAGTTCTTC

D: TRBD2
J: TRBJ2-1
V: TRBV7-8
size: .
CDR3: CASSGTSGGWNEQFF
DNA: TGTGCCAGCAGCGGAACTAGCGGGGGATGGAATGAGCAGTTCTTC

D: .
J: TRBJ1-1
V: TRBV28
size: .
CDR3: CASLRSFTEAFF
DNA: TGTGCCAGCCTACGGTCCTTCACTGAAGCTTTCTTT

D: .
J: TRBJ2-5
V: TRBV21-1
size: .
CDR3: CASRAGLDRDGETQYF
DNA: TGTGCCAGCCGGGCAGGCCTGGACAGGGATGGGGAGACCCAGTACTTC

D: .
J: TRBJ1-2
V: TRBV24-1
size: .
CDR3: CATSDLRGKGYTF
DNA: TGTGCCACCAGTGACCTCCGGGGGAAGGGCTACACCTTC

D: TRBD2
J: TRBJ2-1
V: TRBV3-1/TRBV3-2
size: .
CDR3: CASSQEVAGTIF
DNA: TGTGCCAGCAGCCAAGAGGTAGCGGGAACGATCTTC

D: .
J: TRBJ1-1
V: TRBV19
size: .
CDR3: CASRARGNTEAFF
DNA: TGTGCCAGTAGGGCCCGAGGGAACACTGAAGCTTTCTTT

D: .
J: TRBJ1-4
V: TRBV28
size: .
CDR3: CASTPGGGGGNEKLFF
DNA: TGTGCCAGCACTCCCGGGGGCGGGGGCGGTAATGAAAAACTGTTTTTT

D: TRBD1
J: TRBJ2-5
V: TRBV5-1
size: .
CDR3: CASTRTGKEETQYF
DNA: TGCGCCAGCACCCGGACAGGGAAGGAAGAGACCCAGTACTTC

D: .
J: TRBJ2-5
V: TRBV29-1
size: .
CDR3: CSVEGAGGETQYF
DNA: TGCAGCGTTGAAGGGGCCGGGGGAGAGACCCAGTACTTC

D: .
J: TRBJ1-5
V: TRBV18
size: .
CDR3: CASTVERAYQPQHF
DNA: TGTGCCAGCACGGTTGAGAGGGCCTATCAGCCCCAGCATTTT

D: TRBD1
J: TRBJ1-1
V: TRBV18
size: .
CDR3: CASSGGGTVNTEAFF
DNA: TGTGCCAGCTCAGGAGGGGGCACAGTAAACACTGAAGCTTTCTTT

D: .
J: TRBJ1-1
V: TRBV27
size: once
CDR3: CASSLIVGRGTEAFF
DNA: TGTGCCAGCAGTTTAATCGTGGGGAGGGGAACTGAAGCTTTCTTT

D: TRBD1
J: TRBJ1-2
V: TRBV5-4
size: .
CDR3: CASSLEDRGYSGYTF
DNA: TGTGCCAGCAGCTTAGAAGACAGGGGGTACTCTGGCTACACCTTC

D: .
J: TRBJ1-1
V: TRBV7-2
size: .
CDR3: CASSLARRNTEAFF
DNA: TGTGCCAGCAGCTTAGCGAGGAGGAACACTGAAGCTTTCTTT

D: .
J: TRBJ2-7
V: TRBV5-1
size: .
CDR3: CASSLTMGGYEQYF
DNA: TGCGCCAGCAGCTTAACTATGGGAGGCTACGAGCAGTACTTC

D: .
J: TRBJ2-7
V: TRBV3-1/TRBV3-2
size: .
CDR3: CASSQEWRDEQYF
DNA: TGTGCCAGCAGCCAAGAATGGAGGGACGAGCAGTACTTC

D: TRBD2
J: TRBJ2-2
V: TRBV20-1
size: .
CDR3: CSASPPGLAVANTGELFF
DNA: TGCAGTGCTAGTCCTCCGGGACTAGCGGTCGCGAACACCGGGGAGCTGTTTTTT

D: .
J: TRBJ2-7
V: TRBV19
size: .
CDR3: CASSGVRKTNSYEQYF
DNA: TGTGCCAGTAGTGGAGTCAGAAAAACGAACTCCTACGAGCAGTACTTC

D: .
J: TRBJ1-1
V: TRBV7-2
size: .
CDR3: CASSYVDSGQGTEAFF
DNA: TGTGCCAGCAGCTATGTCGATTCCGGGCAGGGCACTGAAGCTTTCTTT

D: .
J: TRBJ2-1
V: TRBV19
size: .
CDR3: CASSVGGLNNEQFF
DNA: TGTGCCAGTAGTGTTGGAGGGTTGAACAATGAGCAGTTCTTC

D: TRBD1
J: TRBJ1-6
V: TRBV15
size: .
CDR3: CATSIGQGYSPLHF
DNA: TGTGCCACCAGTATTGGACAGGGGTACTCACCCCTCCACTTT

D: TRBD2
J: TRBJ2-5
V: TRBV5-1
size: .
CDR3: CASSEGWTSGRGETQYF
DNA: TGCGCCAGCAGCGAAGGTTGGACTAGCGGGAGAGGAGAGACCCAGTACTTC

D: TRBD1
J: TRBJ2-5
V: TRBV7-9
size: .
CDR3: CASSLVGTGGAGETQYF
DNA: TGTGCCAGCAGCTTAGTGGGGACAGGGGGCGCCGGGGAGACCCAGTACTTC

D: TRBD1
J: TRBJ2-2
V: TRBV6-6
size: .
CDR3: CASSPPPGQGSNTGELFF
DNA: TGTGCCAGCAGTCCACCCCCGGGACAGGGCTCGAACACCGGGGAGCTGTTTTTT

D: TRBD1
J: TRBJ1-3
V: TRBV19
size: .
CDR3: CASTKTGYGNTIYF
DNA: TGTGCCAGTACTAAGACAGGGTATGGAAACACCATATATTTT

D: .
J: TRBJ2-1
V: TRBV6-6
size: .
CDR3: CASSPQGQSYNEQFF
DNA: TGTGCCAGCAGCCCCCAGGGGCAATCCTACAATGAGCAGTTCTTC

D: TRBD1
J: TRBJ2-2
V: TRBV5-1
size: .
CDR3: CASSLQGAGELFF
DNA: TGCGCCAGCAGCCTGCAGGGGGCCGGGGAGCTGTTTTTT

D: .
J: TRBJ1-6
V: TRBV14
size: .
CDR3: CASSRSRVGTPLHF
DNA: TGTGCCAGCAGCCGAAGCAGGGTTGGGACACCCCTCCACTTT

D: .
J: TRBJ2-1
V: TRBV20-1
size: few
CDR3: CLEVVSEQFF
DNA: TGCCTGGAGGTGGTCAGTGAGCAGTTCTTC

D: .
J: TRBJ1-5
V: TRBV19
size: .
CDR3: CASSIRDRTQPQHF
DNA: TGTGCCAGTAGTATTCGAGACAGAACTCAGCCCCAGCATTTT

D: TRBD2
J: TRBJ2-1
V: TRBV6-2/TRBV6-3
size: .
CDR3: CASSYRGIAGGFHQFF
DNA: TGTGCCAGCAGTTACAGAGGGATTGCGGGAGGGTTTCATCAGTTCTTC

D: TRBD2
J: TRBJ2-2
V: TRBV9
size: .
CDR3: CASSVVSGRGTGELFF
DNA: TGTGCCAGCAGCGTAGTGAGCGGGAGAGGCACCGGGGAGCTGTTTTTT

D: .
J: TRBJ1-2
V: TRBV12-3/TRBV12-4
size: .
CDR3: CASNNPGNYGYTF
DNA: TGTGCCAGCAATAACCCAGGGAACTATGGCTACACCTTC

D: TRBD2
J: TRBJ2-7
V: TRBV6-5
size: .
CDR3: CASRGTSSYEQYF
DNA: TGTGCCAGCCGGGGGACTAGCTCTTACGAGCAGTACTTC

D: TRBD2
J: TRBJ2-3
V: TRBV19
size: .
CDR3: CASSIGTSLLDTQYF
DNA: TGTGCCAGTAGTATCGGGACTAGTTTGCTCGATACGCAGTATTTT

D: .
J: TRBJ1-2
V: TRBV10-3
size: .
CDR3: CAISLGTGSRGYTF
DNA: TGTGCCATCAGTTTAGGCACAGGCTCTCGCGGCTACACCTTC

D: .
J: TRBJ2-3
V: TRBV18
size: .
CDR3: CASSPPTGSTDTQYF
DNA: TGTGCCAGCTCACCCCCGACTGGTAGCACAGATACGCAGTATTTT

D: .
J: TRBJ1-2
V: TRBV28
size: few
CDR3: CASTLGGRLDGYTF
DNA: TGTGCCAGCACCCTCGGGGGGAGGCTCGATGGCTACACCTTC

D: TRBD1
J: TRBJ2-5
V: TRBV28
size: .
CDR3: CASSFSGQVQETQYF
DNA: TGTGCCAGCAGTTTTTCGGGACAGGTCCAAGAGACCCAGTACTTC

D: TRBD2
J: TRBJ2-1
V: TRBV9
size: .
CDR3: CASSANSGRAQFF
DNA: TGTGCCAGCAGCGCAAATAGCGGGAGAGCGCAGTTCTTC